This T cell receptor (beta chain) was recorded in a study of T cell responses to AZD1222 COVID-19 vaccine. TCRdb's copy holds only in-frame clones and misses some; the assay was immunoSEQ multiplex PCR. The sample contains approximately 150,000 clones, approximately 92% of which appear only once. The CDR3 runs 15 residues. Germline V CDR1 and CDR2: LNHDA, SQIVND (reference sequence). Trimming left V 5 bases short and J 2 bases short, with 12 bases between. Study conclusions and caveats: Donors in the cohort were predominantly white British and more often female, and clonal diversity was possibly underestimated. Without day 14 samples, only post-peak T cell repertoires were studied.

Of note for this clone: Its antigen is still unknown.

This specimen was peripheral blood, taken 28 days after the second AZD1222 dose. This sequence joins TRBV19 and TRBJ1-4, with D unclear. The receptor comes from an adult who received the AZD1222 COVID-19 vaccine. The CDR3 here is CASSRQDGTNEKLFF. Here the CDR3 DNA reads TGTGCCAGTAGTCGGCAGGACGGGACTAATGAAAAACTGTTTTTT. The whole variable domain, filled in from reference TRBV19 and TRBJ1-4, reads DGGITQSPKYLFRKEGQNVTLSCEQNLNHDAMYWYRQDPGQGLRLIYYSQIVNDFQKGDIAEGYSVSREKKESFPLTVTSAQKNPTAFYLCASSRQDGTNEKLFFGSGTQLSVL.